A selection of T cell receptor beta chains follows, all from one sample in a study of blood T cell repertoires in COVID-19. TCRdb keeps only in-frame clones here, not all; method: immunoSEQ multiplex PCR. The sample has 230,000 or so clones, less than 90% seen once; the top ten hold 15% to 20%. The specimen sequenced was peripheral blood. These receptors were taken from a man between 25 and 39 years old with active or convalescent COVID-19. Both conserved end residues are part of each CDR3. Fields, in order: J gene, V gene, clone size, D gene, CDR3 protein, CDR3 DNA. The D gene is left open where the match is weak. Where a row states a size, it is once, few, many or the class of an expanded clone; other rows omit it.

j_gene: TRBJ2-1
v_gene: TRBV27
abundance: -
d_gene: -
CDR3aa: CASSLEVTHNEQFF
CDR3nt: TGTGCCAGCAGTTTAGAGGTTACCCACAATGAGCAGTTCTTC

j_gene: TRBJ2-5
v_gene: TRBV18
abundance: -
d_gene: TRBD2
CDR3aa: CASSPRTRQQETQYF
CDR3nt: TGTGCCAGCTCACCCCGGACTAGACAGCAAGAGACCCAGTACTTC

j_gene: TRBJ1-6
v_gene: TRBV5-5
abundance: -
d_gene: -
CDR3aa: CASSPAGGVPHF
CDR3nt: TGTGCCAGCAGCCCGGCGGGGGGGGTTCCCCACTTT

j_gene: TRBJ1-2
v_gene: TRBV28
abundance: few
d_gene: TRBD1
CDR3aa: CASSPPGTGSVRGYTF
CDR3nt: TGTGCCAGCAGCCCCCCGGGGACAGGGAGTGTTCGTGGCTACACCTTC

j_gene: TRBJ1-6
v_gene: TRBV6-5
abundance: -
d_gene: TRBD1
CDR3aa: CASTEDRGLLSPLHF
CDR3nt: TGTGCCAGCACCGAGGACAGGGGGCTCTTATCACCCCTCCACTTT

j_gene: TRBJ2-5
v_gene: TRBV24-1
abundance: -
d_gene: TRBD2
CDR3aa: CATSDSNKPGLVIAGGTQYF
CDR3nt: TGTGCCACCAGTGATTCCAACAAACCCGGACTAGTTATCGCTGGGGGGACCCAGTACTTC

j_gene: TRBJ2-5
v_gene: TRBV5-8
abundance: once
d_gene: TRBD2
CDR3aa: CASSLAGGDLETQYF
CDR3nt: TGTGCCAGCAGCTTGGCCGGGGGGGATCTAGAGACCCAGTACTTC

j_gene: TRBJ1-5
v_gene: TRBV19
abundance: -
d_gene: -
CDR3aa: CASSRRGGSNQPQHF
CDR3nt: TGTGCCAGTAGTCGTCGGGGGGGCAGCAATCAGCCCCAGCATTTT

j_gene: TRBJ1-2
v_gene: TRBV16
abundance: -
d_gene: -
CDR3aa: CASSQSSIGGSGYTF
CDR3nt: TGTGCCAGCAGCCAATCAAGTATCGGGGGATCCGGCTACACCTTC

j_gene: TRBJ1-5
v_gene: TRBV28
abundance: -
d_gene: -
CDR3aa: CASSQQGGSNQPQHF
CDR3nt: TGTGCCAGCAGTCAGCAGGGAGGGAGCAATCAGCCCCAGCATTTT

j_gene: TRBJ2-7
v_gene: TRBV20-1
abundance: once
d_gene: -
CDR3aa: CSLEPSEEQYF
CDR3nt: TGCAGTCTTGAACCCTCTGAGGAGCAGTACTTC

j_gene: TRBJ1-1
v_gene: TRBV2
abundance: -
d_gene: TRBD1
CDR3aa: CASSLRDRGMNTEAFF
CDR3nt: TGTGCCAGCAGTCTCCGGGACAGGGGAATGAACACTGAAGCTTTCTTT

j_gene: TRBJ2-3
v_gene: TRBV5-5
abundance: few
d_gene: -
CDR3aa: CASSQHRVSDTQYF
CDR3nt: TGTGCCAGCAGCCAACACAGGGTTTCTGATACGCAGTATTTT

j_gene: TRBJ2-1
v_gene: TRBV29-1
abundance: -
d_gene: TRBD2
CDR3aa: CSVAGLAGLDEQFF
CDR3nt: TGCAGCGTCGCTGGACTAGCGGGACTCGATGAGCAGTTCTTC

j_gene: TRBJ2-1
v_gene: TRBV11-2
abundance: -
d_gene: -
CDR3aa: CASSLGGQVSYNEQFF
CDR3nt: TGTGCCAGCAGCTTAGGTGGTCAGGTCTCCTACAATGAGCAGTTCTTC

j_gene: TRBJ1-1
v_gene: TRBV6-4
abundance: few
d_gene: TRBD1
CDR3aa: CASSPGQGAGNTEAFF
CDR3nt: TGTGCCAGCTCCCCGGGACAGGGGGCCGGGAACACTGAAGCTTTCTTT

j_gene: TRBJ2-7
v_gene: TRBV2
abundance: -
d_gene: -
CDR3aa: CASGVKTYEQYF
CDR3nt: TGTGCCAGTGGAGTTAAAACCTACGAGCAGTACTTC

j_gene: TRBJ1-1
v_gene: TRBV6-5
abundance: -
d_gene: -
CDR3aa: CASSYLGEVNTEAFF
CDR3nt: TGTGCCAGCAGTTACCTAGGGGAAGTGAACACTGAAGCTTTCTTT

j_gene: TRBJ2-3
v_gene: TRBV14
abundance: -
d_gene: TRBD1
CDR3aa: CASSVQGISTDTQYF
CDR3nt: TGTGCCAGCAGCGTACAGGGGATTAGCACAGATACGCAGTATTTT

j_gene: TRBJ2-1
v_gene: TRBV27
abundance: -
d_gene: -
CDR3aa: CASSLGRGPSYNEQFF
CDR3nt: TGTGCCAGCAGTTTAGGGCGGGGGCCGTCCTACAATGAGCAGTTCTTC

j_gene: TRBJ2-1
v_gene: TRBV7-9
abundance: -
d_gene: TRBD2
CDR3aa: CASSPRMGSGILYDHEQFF
CDR3nt: TGTGCCAGCAGCCCTCGGATGGGTAGCGGGATTCTTTACGACCATGAGCAGTTCTTC

j_gene: TRBJ1-4
v_gene: TRBV24-1
abundance: -
d_gene: -
CDR3aa: CATSDPTARNEKLFF
CDR3nt: TGTGCCACCAGTGATCCGACAGCCAGGAATGAAAAACTGTTTTTT